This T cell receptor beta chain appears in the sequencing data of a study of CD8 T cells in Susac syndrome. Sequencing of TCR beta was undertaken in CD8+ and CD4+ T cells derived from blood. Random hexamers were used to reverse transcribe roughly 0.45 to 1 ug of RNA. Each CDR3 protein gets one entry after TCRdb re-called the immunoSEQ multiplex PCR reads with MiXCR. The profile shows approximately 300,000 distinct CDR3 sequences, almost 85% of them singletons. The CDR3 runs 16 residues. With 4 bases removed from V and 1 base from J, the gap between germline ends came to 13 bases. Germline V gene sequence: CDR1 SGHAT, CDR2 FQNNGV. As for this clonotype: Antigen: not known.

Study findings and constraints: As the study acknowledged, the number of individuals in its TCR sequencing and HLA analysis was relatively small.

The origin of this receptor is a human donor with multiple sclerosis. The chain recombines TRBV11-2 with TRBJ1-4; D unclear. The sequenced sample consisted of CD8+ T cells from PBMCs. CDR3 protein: CASSSIIAQTNEKLFF. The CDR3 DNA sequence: TGTGCCAGCAGCTCTATCATCGCTCAAACTAATGAAAAACTGTTTTTT. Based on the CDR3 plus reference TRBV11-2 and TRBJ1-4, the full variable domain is EAGVAQSPRYKIIEKRQSVAFWCNPISGHATLYWYQQILGQGPKLLIQFQNNGVVDDSQLPKDRFSAERLKGVDSTLKIQPAKLEDSAVYLCASSSIIAQTNEKLFFGSGTQLSVL.